Listed here are 28 T cell receptor beta chains from one sample, sequenced in a study of cytomegalovirus exposure and HLA in healthy donors. Here immunoSEQ multiplex PCR was the method, and the copy in TCRdb shows in-frame clones only, minus some. The sample shows about 360,000 clones, around 86% of them seen only once. Sequencing was carried out using PBMCs. The receptors derive from a woman younger than 30 in good health and CMV-seronegative.

This clone came up once. This chain joins TRBV27 and TRBJ2-2; D unclear. The CDR3 contains 15 residues. Germline V gives CDR1 MNHEY, CDR2 SMNVEV (reference sequence). V lost 0 bases and J lost 1, with 6 bases in between. The DNA for the CDR3 is TGTGCCAGCAGTTTATCCCTCGGGAACACCGGGGAGCTGTTTTTT. Translation: CASSLSLGNTGELFF.

The chain employs TRBV18 and TRBJ2-2; 8 nucleotides agree with TRBD1. CDR1 is KGHSH, CDR2 LQKENI, per germline. Unmatched junction bases numbered 19, after V lost 5 bases and J lost 5 bases. CDR3 size: 19 residues. CDR3 in amino acids: CASSTSSAWTGSGTGELFF. DNA of the CDR3: TGTGCCAGCTCAACCTCCTCCGCGTGGACAGGGAGTGGTACCGGGGAGCTGTTTTTT.

In regard to this clone: The identical CDR3 is also encoded by other nucleotide sequences in the sample. This chain uses TRBV6-5 with TRBJ2-7; no clear D gene. V shed 4 bases and J shed 3 bases, with 4 bases lying between them. CDR1 and CDR2 from the germline V gene are MNHEY and SVGAGI. CDR3 size: 11 residues. The CDR3 reads CASSSVYEQYF. The DNA for the CDR3 is TGTGCCAGCAGTTCCGTCTACGAGCAGTACTTC.

About this clone itself: A read error may be the cause here, since a much bigger clone is one base away. The V and J genes are TRBV6-6 and TRBJ1-1; no clear D. In germline, CDR1 is MNHNY, CDR2 SVGAGI (reference sequence). Trimming left V 6 bases short and J 3 bases short, with 5 bases between. This CDR3 spans 11 amino acids. CDR3: CASRADTEAFF. The CDR3 DNA is TGTGCCAGCAGGGCGGACACTGAAGCTTTCTTT.

The chain combines TRBV2 with TRBJ2-3; 15 positions match TRBD2. V trimming: 6 bases; J trimming: 1 base; junction bases outside the gene matches: 5. The CDR3 length is 17 residues. Germline-derived CDR1 and CDR2 are SNHLY and FYNNEI. The CDR3 coding sequence is TGTGCCAGCAGAAGGACTAGCGGGAGGGTAGGCACAGATACGCAGTATTTT. Its translation is CASRRTSGRVGTDTQYF.

This clone was counted once. The genes are TRBV6-1 and TRBJ2-1; 9 bases agree with TRBD1. The CDR3 spans 15 residues. CDR1 and CDR2 (germline): MNHNS, SASEGT. The trim removed 10 bases at V and 4 bases at J, leaving 11 bases unmatched. The CDR3 DNA sequence: TGTGCCATCCGAGGGGGACAGGGTAAATACAATGAGCAGTTCTTC. Translated, it gives CAIRGGQGKYNEQFF.

This chain joins TRBV6-1 and TRBJ1-5; 7 nucleotides agree with TRBD1. Germline CDR1 reads MNHNS; CDR2 reads SASEGT. J was trimmed by 5 bases and V by 5 bases; bases with no gene match: 3. The CDR3 contains 13 residues. The CDR3 here is CASSTGEDQPQHF. CDR3 nucleotides: TGTGCCAGCAGTACAGGGGAGGATCAGCCCCAGCATTTT.

Here the CDR3 reads CASNPLGAPGRGEQFF. The CDR3 bases are TGTGCCAGCAACCCCCTTGGTGCCCCCGGCCGGGGTGAGCAGTTCTTC. V and J are TRBV27 and TRBJ2-1, with a possible D match to TRBD2 (5 bases). The germline V gene encodes CDR1 MNHEY and CDR2 SMNVEV (reference sequence). V was cut by 7 bases and J by 9 bases, with 25 bases left in between. The CDR3 runs to 16 residues.

The chain couples TRBV6-4 to TRBJ1-5; 8 nucleotides line up with TRBD1. This CDR3 is 13 amino acids long. Germline values: CDR1 MRHNA, CDR2 SNTAGT. The V segment lost 0 bases and the J segment 12 bases; nucleotides outside the gene matches: 4. The CDR3 bases are TGTGCCAGCAGTGACTCGGAGACAGGGGACCAGCATTTT. Translating it yields CASSDSETGDQHF.

The V call is TRBV27, the J call TRBJ2-1; 9 bases match TRBD2. CDR1 and CDR2 from the germline V gene are MNHEY and SMNVEV (reference sequence). After removal of 1 base from V and 0 bases from J, the junction contained 10 bases not matched to a gene. The CDR3 totals 19 residues. The CDR3 spells CASSLLGRTSGLSYNEQFF. CDR3 nucleotides: TGTGCCAGCAGTTTATTGGGCCGAACTAGCGGGCTCTCCTACAATGAGCAGTTCTTC.

The V call is TRBV7-3, the J call TRBJ2-1; D uncertain. Germline V lookup: CDR1 SGHTA, CDR2 FQGTGA. Trimming took 5 bases from V and 8 from J, leaving 16 bases between them. The CDR3 contains 14 residues. The chain's CDR3 is CASSPTGAGDEQFF. Here the CDR3 DNA reads TGTGCCAGCAGCCCTACTGGAGCTGGAGATGAGCAGTTCTTC. Full variable domain (rest looked up from reference TRBV7-3 and TRBJ2-1): GAGVSQTPSNKVTEKGKYVELRCDPISGHTALYWYRQSLGQGPEFLIYFQGTGAADDSGLPNDRFFAVRPEGSVSTLKIQRTERGDSAVYLCASSPTGAGDEQFFGPGTRLTVL.

The chain combines TRBV5-1 with TRBJ2-3; weak D call: TRBD2 (5 bases). This CDR3 contains 12 residues. The V gene lost 4 bases and the J gene lost 4 bases, with 7 bases spanning the gap. Germline CDR1 SGHRS, CDR2 YFSETQ. Here the CDR3 DNA reads TGCGCCAGCAGCCCGGAGGCAGATACGCAGTATTTT. This encodes CASSPEADTQYF.

CDR3 sequence: CASRSQGSYGYTF. The CDR3, as DNA: TGTGCCAGCAGGTCACAGGGAAGCTATGGCTACACCTTC. The chain links TRBV28 to TRBJ1-2; D is possibly TRBD1 (6 bases). The CDR3 has 13 residues. Looked up from germline, CDR1 is MDHEN and CDR2 is SYDVKM. Trimming took off 6 bases at V and 4 bases at J, with 12 bases between the two ends.

This chain joins TRBV27 and TRBJ1-5; 10 nucleotides align to TRBD1. Germline trimming cut 5 bases from V and 6 bases from J; bases unmatched to any gene: 7. Looked up from germline, CDR1 is MNHEY and CDR2 is SMNVEV (reference sequence). The CDR3 spans 15 residues. The CDR3 sequence is CASSAGTGVGQPQHF. The CDR3 nucleotides read TGTGCCAGCAGTGCTGGGACAGGGGTGGGTCAGCCCCAGCATTTT.

The CDR3 spells CASRSGSGSYNEQFF. The CDR3, as DNA: TGTGCCAGCAGGAGCGGGAGTGGTTCCTACAATGAGCAGTTCTTC. The chain couples TRBV4-2 to TRBJ2-1; 8 nucleotides agree with TRBD2. V was pared by 6 bases and J by 1 base, with 5 bases of the junction left unmatched. The CDR3 runs to 15 residues. Germline V CDR1 and CDR2: LGHNA, YNFKEQ.

The count of this clone is one. The rearrangement links TRBV6-1 to TRBJ2-7; D is ambiguous. Trimming pared 11 bases from V and 3 bases from J, leaving 20 bases between. CDR1 is MNHNS, CDR2 SASEGT, per germline. The CDR3 covers 14 residues. CDR3 sequence: CAASSGRLNYEQYF. Here the CDR3 DNA reads TGTGCCGCCAGCAGTGGCAGGCTAAACTACGAGCAGTACTTC.

V usage is TRBV16 and J usage is TRBJ1-2; D might be TRBD1 (5 bases). Germline V gives CDR1 KGHSY, CDR2 FQNENV. The CDR3 extends over 18 amino acids. Trimming took off 2 bases at V and 5 bases at J, with 24 bases between the two ends. The CDR3 region is CASSQGGNDRRVRYGYTF. The CDR3, as DNA: TGTGCCAGCAGCCAAGGGGGGAATGATCGCCGGGTTCGGTATGGCTACACCTTC.

This clone was counted at least ten times. The chain combines TRBV6-5 with TRBJ2-7; D is possibly TRBD1 (5 bases). The CDR3 spans 14 residues. Germline CDR1 reads MNHEY; CDR2 reads SVGAGI. Trimming pared 4 bases from V and 5 bases from J, leaving 15 bases between. Here the CDR3 reads CASSSRSGRDEQYF. As DNA, the CDR3 is TGTGCCAGCAGTTCTCGTTCAGGGCGTGACGAGCAGTACTTC.

Notes on this clone: Other DNA sequences in this specimen translate into the identical CDR3. V is TRBV11-2 and J is TRBJ2-2; D remains unclear. Per germline, CDR1 SGHAT and CDR2 FQNNGV. The CDR3 is 14 amino acids. Trimming took off 0 bases at V and 1 base at J, with 3 bases between the two ends. CDR3 coding DNA: TGTGCCAGCAGCTTAGACCTGAACACCGGGGAGCTGTTTTTT. The encoded protein is CASSLDLNTGELFF.

This clone was observed once. The J gene is TRBJ2-7, the V gene TRBV6-6, with D perhaps TRBD1 (5 bases). Trimming took 4 bases from V and 8 from J, leaving 12 bases between them. This CDR3 has 12 residues. Germline CDR1 and CDR2: MNHNY and SVGAGI (reference sequence). The CDR3 DNA reads as TGTGCCAGCAGTTCCCCCCAGGGCAAGCAGTACTTC. It translates to CASSSPQGKQYF.

The chain combines TRBV1 with TRBJ2-7; the DNA was not used to check the table's D call, TRBD1. TRBV1 is recorded as a pseudogene. This CDR3 contains 14 residues. The CDR3 sequence is CTSSRATGGREQYF. In nucleotides, the CDR3 is TGCACCAGCAGCCGCGCAACAGGGGGCAGGGAGCAGTACTTC.

This CDR3 is CASSPSAGGGDQPQHF. As DNA, the CDR3 is TGTGCCAGCTCACCATCGGCGGGAGGAGGGGATCAGCCCCAGCATTTT. V is TRBV18 and J is TRBJ1-5; possibly TRBD1 for D (5 bases). The V end lost 2 bases, the J end lost 5 bases, and 16 bases lay between the germline ends. Germline V CDR1 and CDR2: KGHSH, LQKENI. The CDR3 covers 16 residues. Drawing the rest from reference TRBV18 and TRBJ1-5, the complete variable domain is NAGVMQNPRHLVRRRGQEARLRCSPMKGHSHVYWYRQLPEEGLKFMVYLQKENIIDESGMPKERFSAEFPKEGPSILRIQQVVRGDSAAYFCASSPSAGGGDQPQHFGDGTRLSIL.

This clone has just one count. The chain employs TRBV14 and TRBJ2-3; no clear D gene. V dropped 0 bases and J dropped 0 bases, with 4 bases sitting between them. The CDR3 is 14 residues long. Germline V lookup: CDR1 SGHDN, CDR2 FVKESK. The CDR3 is CASSQDPSTDTQYF. The CDR3 nucleotides are TGTGCCAGCAGCCAAGACCCTAGCACAGATACGCAGTATTTT.

The chain combines TRBV6-1 with TRBJ2-3; D is uncertain. The CDR3 has 13 amino acids. Germline V gene data show CDR1 as MNHNS and CDR2 as SASEGT. The V and J ends lost 6 bases and 3 bases respectively, with 10 bases between them. In DNA form, the CDR3 reads TGTGCCAGCAGGGAACATTTTACAGATACGCAGTATTTT. This codes for CASREHFTDTQYF.

The V call is TRBV5-1, the J call TRBJ1-4, with 9 bases fitting TRBD1. V was clipped by 4 bases and J by 11 bases; unmatched bases: 12. The CDR3 has 15 residues. The germline V gene encodes CDR1 SGHRS and CDR2 YFSETQ. CDR3 bases: TGCGCCAGCAGCGGGGGGACAGGGCCGGTGGAGAAACTGTTTTTT. Translation gives CASSGGTGPVEKLFF.

V gene TRBV5-4 combines with J gene TRBJ2-5; TRBD2 is a possible D gene (7 bases). The germline gives CDR1 SGHNT, CDR2 YYREEE (reference sequence). The CDR3 consists of 15 residues. The V end lost 4 bases, the J end lost 5 bases, and 18 bases lay between the germline ends. DNA of the CDR3: TGTGCCAGCAGCGGTAGGGGGGGCGCGCGGGAGACCCAGTACTTC. This translates into CASSGRGGARETQYF. The full variable domain, completed using reference TRBV5-4 and TRBJ2-5, is ETGVTQSPTHLIKTRGQQVTLRCSSQSGHNTVSWYQQALGQGPQFIFQYYREEENGRGNFPPRFSGLQFPNYSSELNVNALELDDSALYLCASSGRGGARETQYFGPGTRLLVL.

The CDR3 bases are TGTGCCAGTGGGGGACAGGGTATCAACGAGCAGTACTTC. Translation: CASGGQGINEQYF. This sequence joins TRBV19 and TRBJ2-7, with 9 bases that match TRBD1. The V segment lost 8 bases and the J segment 5 bases; nucleotides outside the gene matches: 7. This CDR3 spans 13 amino acids. Germline V CDR1 and CDR2: LNHDA, SQIVND (reference sequence).

V is TRBV28 and J is TRBJ2-4; the D gene is possibly TRBD2 (7 bases). The CDR3 totals 13 residues. V was cut by 5 bases and J by 6 bases, with 11 bases left in between. Germline V lookup: CDR1 MDHEN, CDR2 SYDVKM. The CDR3: CASSKAGANIQYF. CDR3 in DNA: TGTGCCAGCAGTAAGGCGGGGGCAAACATTCAGTACTTC.